This TCR beta chain appears in the sequencing data of a study of T cells in localized non-small cell lung cancer. The data were produced by immunoSEQ multiplex PCR, yet TCRdb's version contains in-frame clones alone and is incomplete. Here the sample spans around 41,000 clones, about 91% being singletons. Germline-derived CDR1 and CDR2 are SNHLY and FYNNEI. The CDR3 loop spans 16 amino acids. Between the trimmed V and J ends, which lost 7 bases and 0 bases, there was a span of 15 bases. The chain is built from TRBV2 and TRBJ2-2; no clear D. Sequencing used PBMCs, obtained before any cancer treatment. The clonotype originates from a woman aged 35 to 75 with stage II lung adenocarcinoma. For the CDR3, the DNA is TGTGCCAGCAAATTTGGAGTACATCCGAACACCGGGGAGCTGTTTTTT. This gives the protein CASKFGVHPNTGELFF.